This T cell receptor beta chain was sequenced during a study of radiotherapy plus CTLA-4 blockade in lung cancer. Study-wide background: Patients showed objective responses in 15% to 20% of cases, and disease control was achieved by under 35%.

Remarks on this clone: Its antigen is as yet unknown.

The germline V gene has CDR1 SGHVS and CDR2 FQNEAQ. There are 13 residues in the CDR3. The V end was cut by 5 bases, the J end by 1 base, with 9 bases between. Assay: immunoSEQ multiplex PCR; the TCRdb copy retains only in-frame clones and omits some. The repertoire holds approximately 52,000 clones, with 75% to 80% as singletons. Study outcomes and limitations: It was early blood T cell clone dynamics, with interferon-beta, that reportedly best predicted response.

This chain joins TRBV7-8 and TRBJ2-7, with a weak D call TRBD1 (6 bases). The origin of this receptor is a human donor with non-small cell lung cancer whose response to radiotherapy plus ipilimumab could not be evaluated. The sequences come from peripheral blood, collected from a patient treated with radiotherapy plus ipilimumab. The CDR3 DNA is TGTGCCAGCAGCGTCCAGGGGTCCTACGAGCAGTACTTC. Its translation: CASSVQGSYEQYF.